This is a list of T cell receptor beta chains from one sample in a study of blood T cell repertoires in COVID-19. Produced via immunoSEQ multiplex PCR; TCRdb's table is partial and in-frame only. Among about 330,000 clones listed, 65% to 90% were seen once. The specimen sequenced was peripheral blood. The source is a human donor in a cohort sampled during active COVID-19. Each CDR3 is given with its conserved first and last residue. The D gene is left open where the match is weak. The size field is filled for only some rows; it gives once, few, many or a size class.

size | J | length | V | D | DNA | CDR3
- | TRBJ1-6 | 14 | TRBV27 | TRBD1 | TGTGCCAGCAGCGGTCAGGGGGCGAATTCACCCCTCCACTTT | CASSGQGANSPLHF
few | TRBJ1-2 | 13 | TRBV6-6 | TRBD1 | TGTGCCAGCAGTTCACAGGGGGCGGGGGGCTACACCTTC | CASSSQGAGGYTF
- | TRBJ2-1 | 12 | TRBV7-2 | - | TGTGCCAGCCAGGGGTATAACAATGAGCAGTTCTTC | CASQGYNNEQFF
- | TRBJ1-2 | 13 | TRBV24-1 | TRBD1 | TGTGCCACCAGTGACCGGTCAGGGGGAAGCTACACCTTC | CATSDRSGGSYTF
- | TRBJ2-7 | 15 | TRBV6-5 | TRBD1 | TGTGCCAGCAGTCGACCGGGACAGAAGACCTACGAGCAGTACTTC | CASSRPGQKTYEQYF
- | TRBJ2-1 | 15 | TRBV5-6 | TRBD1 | TGTGCCAGCAGCTTGCCGGGACAGGGGAGGGATGAGCAGTTCTTC | CASSLPGQGRDEQFF
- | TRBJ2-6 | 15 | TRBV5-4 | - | TGTGCCAGCAGCCCGGGTCTGCCTGGGGCCAACGTCCTGACTTTC | CASSPGLPGANVLTF
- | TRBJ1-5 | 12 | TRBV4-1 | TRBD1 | TGCGCCAGCAGCTTGACAGGGGAGCCCCAGCATTTT | CASSLTGEPQHF
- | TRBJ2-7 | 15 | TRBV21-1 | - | TGTGCCAGCAGGCCCAGACAGGGGGCTGGTCCAGAGCAGTACTTC | CASRPRQGAGPEQYF
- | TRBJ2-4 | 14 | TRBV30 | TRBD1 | TGTGCCTGGAGTAAGGGGACAGTCAAAAACATTCAGTACTTC | CAWSKGTVKNIQYF
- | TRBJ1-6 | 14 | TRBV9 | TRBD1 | TGTGCCAGCAGCATAACAGGGGGCGCGTCACCCCTCCACTTT | CASSITGGASPLHF
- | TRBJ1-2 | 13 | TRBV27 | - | TGTGCCAGCAGGGGCGGGGCAGGCTATGGCTACACCTTC | CASRGGAGYGYTF
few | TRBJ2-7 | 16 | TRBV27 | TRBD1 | TGTGCCAGCAGTTTGACCGGGACAGGGGTTACCTACGAGCAGTACTTC | CASSLTGTGVTYEQYF
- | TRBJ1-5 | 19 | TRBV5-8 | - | TGTGCCAGCAGCTTGGGCCCGTTAGTTCCAATTTATAGCAATCAGCCCCAGCATTTT | CASSLGPLVPIYSNQPQHF
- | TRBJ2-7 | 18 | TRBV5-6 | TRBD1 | TGTGCCAGCAGCTTGATATTTTACCCGGGACAGGGGAGCAACGAGCAGTACTTC | CASSLIFYPGQGSNEQYF
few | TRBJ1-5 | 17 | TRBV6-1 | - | TGTGCCAGCAGTGTTGGACGGGATCAACACCTCAATCAGCCCCAGCATTTT | CASSVGRDQHLNQPQHF
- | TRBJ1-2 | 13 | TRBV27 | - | TGTGCCAGCAGTTTAAAAGGACTTTATGGCTACACCTTC | CASSLKGLYGYTF
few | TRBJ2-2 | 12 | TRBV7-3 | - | TGTGCCAGCAGCTCTGGGGCTGGGGAGCTGTTTTTT | CASSSGAGELFF
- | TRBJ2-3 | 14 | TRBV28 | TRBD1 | TGTGCCAGCAGTCCTGGACAGGCACGGAATACGCAGTATTTT | CASSPGQARNTQYF
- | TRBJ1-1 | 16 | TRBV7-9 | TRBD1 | TGTGCCAGCAGCTTAGGACAGGGGGCTATGAACACTGAAGCTTTCTTT | CASSLGQGAMNTEAFF
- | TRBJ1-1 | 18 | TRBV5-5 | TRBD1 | TGTGCCAGCACCCGGACAGGGAGGCGGGGGTTAACCAACACTGAAGCTTTCTTT | CASTRTGRRGLTNTEAFF
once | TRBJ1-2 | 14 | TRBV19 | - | TGTGCCAGTAGTGAGCAGGGTCGGTCCTATGGCTACACCTTC | CASSEQGRSYGYTF
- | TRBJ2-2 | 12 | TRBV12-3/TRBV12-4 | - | TGTGCCAGCACCTCTCGGGGCGGGGAGCTGTTTTTT | CASTSRGGELFF
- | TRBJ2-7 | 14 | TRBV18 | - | TGTGCCAGCTCACCACCGACAGGTACCTACGAGCAGTACTTC | CASSPPTGTYEQYF
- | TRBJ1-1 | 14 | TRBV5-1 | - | TGCGCCAGCAGCTTGACGGCGGGGGGGACTGAAGCTTTCTTT | CASSLTAGGTEAFF
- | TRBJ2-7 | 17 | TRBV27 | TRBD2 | TGTGCCAGCAGTTTATCGAACCCTGCGGGGGGTATGTACGAGCAGTACTTC | CASSLSNPAGGMYEQYF
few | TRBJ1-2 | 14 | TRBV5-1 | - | TGCGCCAGCAGCCCAGAATTGAGGGACTATGGCTACACCTTC | CASSPELRDYGYTF
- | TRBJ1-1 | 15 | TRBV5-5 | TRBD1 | TGTGCCAGCCGAGACAGGGGGCGATTGAACACTGAAGCTTTCTTT | CASRDRGRLNTEAFF
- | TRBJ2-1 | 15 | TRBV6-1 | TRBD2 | TGTGCCAGCAGCGATCGGGGACTAGGAATCGGAGAGCAGTTCTTC | CASSDRGLGIGEQFF
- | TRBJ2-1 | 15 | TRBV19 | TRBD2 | TGTGCCAGTAGGTCTAGCGGGGGGACTTACAATGAGCAGTTCTTC | CASRSSGGTYNEQFF
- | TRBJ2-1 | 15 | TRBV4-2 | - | TGTGCCAGCAGCCAAAAAATGGGACTCTACAATGAGCAGTTCTTC | CASSQKMGLYNEQFF
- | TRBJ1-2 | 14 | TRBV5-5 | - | TGTGCCAGCAGCTCGGCCCGGGGAACCTATGGCTACACCTTC | CASSSARGTYGYTF
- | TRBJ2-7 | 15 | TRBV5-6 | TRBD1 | TGTGCCAGCAGCTTAGACAGGGGGGTAAATAACGAGCAGTACTTC | CASSLDRGVNNEQYF
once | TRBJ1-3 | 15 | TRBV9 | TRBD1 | TGTGCCAGCAGCTCCTCCGGGACAGCTGGAAACACCATATATTTT | CASSSSGTAGNTIYF
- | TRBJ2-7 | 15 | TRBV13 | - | TGTGCCAGCAGCCCCCCGGGACTTACCATCTACGAGCAGTACTTC | CASSPPGLTIYEQYF
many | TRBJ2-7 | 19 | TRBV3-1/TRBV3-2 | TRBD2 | TGTGCCAGCAGCCAACCTAAGGTTCTAGCGGGGGGCTTCGACTACGAGCAGTACTTC | CASSQPKVLAGGFDYEQYF
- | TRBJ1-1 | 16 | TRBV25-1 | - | TGTGCCAGCAGCCGGGGGATGAAAGGTGGGGACACTGAAGCTTTCTTT | CASSRGMKGGDTEAFF
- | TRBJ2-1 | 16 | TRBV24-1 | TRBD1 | TGTGCCACCAGTGATTTCACGGGACAGGTCAACAATGAGCAGTTCTTC | CATSDFTGQVNNEQFF
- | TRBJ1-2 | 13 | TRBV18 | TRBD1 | TGTGCCAGCTCACAGGACAGGGGTGATGGCTACACCTTC | CASSQDRGDGYTF
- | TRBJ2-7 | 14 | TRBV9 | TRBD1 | TGTGCCAGCAGCGCACGGGACAGGGGCTACGAGCAGTACTTC | CASSARDRGYEQYF
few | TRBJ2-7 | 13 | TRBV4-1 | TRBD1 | TGCGCCAGCAGCCACCAAGACAGGGGAGAGCAGTACTTC | CASSHQDRGEQYF